This entry features one T cell receptor beta chain sequence. Its antigen remains undetermined. Per-nucleotide qualities are absent, and no much larger clonotype sits a single base away. This specimen comes from a study of blood T cell repertoires in COVID-19 (TCRdb year 2020). With respect to the entire study: The collaborator samples originated in the United States, Italy and Spain and spanned the acute and convalescent phases of COVID-19. The material from the prospective study consisted of cDNA or gDNA derived from T cells, B-cell-depleted T cells, or PBMCs. The dataset comprised deeply sampled blood TCRbeta repertoires from subjects exposed to, actively infected with, or recovered from COVID-19. The repertoires were released in a freely available public database intended as a resource for research on the immune response to SARS-CoV-2. Samples came from the ongoing ImmuneRACE study (first 160 participants) plus 1,254 subjects from 6 global collaborators. Sample metadata almost always included a de-identified subject ID, COVID-19 status, age in years and sex. HLA class I and class II types, where available, came from metadata supplied by the sample provider rather than from assay-based typing. Study-level results and caveats: The quantity of clinical and demographic metadata differed by source and by participant and was supplied without curation.

Enrolling through a virtual design, the prospective study's participants ranged in age from about 18 to 89 years and lived across 20 to 30 United States geographic areas. To assign participants to cohorts, the prospective study relied on clinical history that participants themselves reported in a screening survey and a study questionnaire. ImmuneRACE Cohort 3 recovered participants were defined by two consecutive negative NP/OP PCR tests, healthcare professional clearance, or symptom resolution. Each participant in the prospective study had whole blood, serum and a nasopharyngeal or oropharyngeal swab collected by mobile phlebotomists. Prospective study participants could optionally give additional blood draws and questionnaires over an approximately two-month period. Before DNA extraction, blood samples from the prospective study were shipped at room temperature or frozen. Via the germline V gene, CDR1 is SGHVS and CDR2 FNYEAQ. The CDR3 has 17 amino acids, counting the end cysteine and phenylalanine. Just the 51-base CDR3 DNA is kept, in frame starting at base 1. After removal of 5 bases from V and 1 base from J, the junction retains 11 bases not matched to a gene.

The immunoSEQ Assay, a bias-controlled multiplex PCR, was used to amplify TCRbeta CDR3 regions from genomic DNA. For the original study's pipeline: The number of nucleated cells in each sample was estimated from the amplification of reference gene primers within the assay. To quantify the absolute abundance of each unique TCRbeta CDR3 rearrangement, sequence reads were collapsed and filtered. Productive Simpson clonality was computed per sample as the square root of Simpson's diversity index over productive rearrangements. In TCRdb, the immuneACCESS table is reduced to in-frame sequences with V and J assigned. These tables do not hold every clone; where another copy was compared, an unresolved V gene accounts for under half, and the others remain unexplained. That table gives V, J and clone size, and the DNA gave D and trimming. In this sample the table shows around 140,000 clones, about 75% of which occur a single time. About 3.2% of the sample goes to the ten largest clones.

The chain uses TRBV7-6 and TRBJ1-2; TRBD1 fits 9 bases in the junction. This TCR was sampled from a woman in her forties or fifties who had recovered from COVID-19. Sequenced input: PBMCs or T cells enriched from blood (not recorded which). The CDR3 sequence is CASSPRGLGQGNYGYTF. The nucleotide sequence is TGTGCCAGCAGCCCTAGGGGGTTGGGACAGGGTAACTATGGCTACACCTTC.